This T cell receptor (beta chain) was found in a study of CD8 T cells in ankylosing spondylitis. Study findings and constraints: In the blood and synovial fluid of reactive arthritis, some motif variants had been previously reported. With a CD8+ phenotype, disease-linked clones were relatively rare in peripheral blood. A motif in TCR beta, a set of under 10 highly homologous variants, appeared characteristic of ankylosing spondylitis blood.

One entry per CDR3 protein results from TCRdb running MiXCR on the 5' RACE reads. In the table there are a few hundred thousand distinct CDR3 sequences, 12% of which are singletons. Comment on this clonotype: What it binds is not known. The CDR3 ends on some other residue instead of the conserved phenylalanine or tryptophan, so this is likely a read error.

V was cut by 7 bases and J by 10 bases, with 17 bases left in between. There are 14 residues in the CDR3. The sample consisted of blood, either unsorted or a sorted T cell fraction (not recorded which). This clonotype originated in a male donor with ankylosing spondylitis. This chain connects TRBV12-3 or TRBV12-4 to TRBJ1-6; D perhaps matches TRBD1 (5 bases). In nucleotides, the CDR3 is TGTGCCAGCACCTTGGGCAGGGAAAACTCACCCCTCCACCTT. This encodes CASTLGRENSPLHL.